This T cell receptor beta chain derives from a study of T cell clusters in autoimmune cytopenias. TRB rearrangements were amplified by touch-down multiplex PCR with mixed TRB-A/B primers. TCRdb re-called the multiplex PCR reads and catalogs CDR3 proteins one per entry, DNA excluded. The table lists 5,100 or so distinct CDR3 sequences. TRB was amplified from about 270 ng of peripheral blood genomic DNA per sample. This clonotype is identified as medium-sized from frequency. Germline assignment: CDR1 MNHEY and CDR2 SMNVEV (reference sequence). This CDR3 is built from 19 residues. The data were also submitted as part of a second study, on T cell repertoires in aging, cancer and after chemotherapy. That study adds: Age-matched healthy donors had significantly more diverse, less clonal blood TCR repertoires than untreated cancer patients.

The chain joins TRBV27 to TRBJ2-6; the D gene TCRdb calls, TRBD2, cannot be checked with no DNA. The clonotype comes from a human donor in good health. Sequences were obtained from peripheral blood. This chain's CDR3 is CASSLRTPRYLSGANVLTF.